The 10 T cell receptor beta chains below all came from one sample that was sequenced in a study of shared clonotypes between healthy human individuals. The protocol was immunoSEQ multiplex PCR, while the TCRdb copy is restricted to in-frame clones and leaves out a portion. The sample yields about 2.4 million clones, over 85% seen once. The sample was naive CD4+ T cells from PBMCs. Noted subset: CD45RA+ positively selected. The receptors originated from a man aged 18-30 years in good health. Some clones in this sample may be carry-over from other donors' samples.

The chain carries TRBV28 and TRBJ1-1; D may be TRBD1 (6 bases). The V end lost 2 bases, the J end lost 5 bases, and 12 bases lay between the germline ends. CDR1 and CDR2 (germline): MDHEN, SYDVKM. This CDR3 is built from 14 residues. The CDR3 coding sequence is TGTGCCAGCAGTTTAGCGGGGGGCAAAACTGAAGCTTTCTTT. It translates to CASSLAGGKTEAFF.

This sequence joins TRBV27 and TRBJ2-6, with TRBD1 matching 9 bases. V was pared by 5 bases and J by 4 bases, with 3 bases of the junction left unmatched. The germline V gene encodes CDR1 MNHEY and CDR2 SMNVEV (reference sequence). The CDR3 consists of 15 residues. The CDR3 DNA follows: TGTGCCAGCAGTCCCGGGACAGGGGGGGCCAACGTCCTGACTTTC. This sequence encodes CASSPGTGGANVLTF.

Note on this clone: The sample carries other DNA sequences with the same CDR3. The chain uses TRBV9 and TRBJ2-2, with D perhaps matching TRBD2 (6 bases). V was pared by 0 bases and J by 0 bases, with 9 bases between. The CDR3 contains 16 residues. Germline CDR1 and CDR2: SGDLS and YYNGEE. In DNA form, the CDR3 reads TGTGCCAGCAGCGTAGCTGGCGGGGCGAACACCGGGGAGCTGTTTTTT. This encodes CASSVAGGANTGELFF.

V gene TRBV27 combines with J gene TRBJ1-4; D is uncertain. The CDR3 runs to 16 residues. Germline V gives CDR1 MNHEY, CDR2 SMNVEV (reference sequence). Between the trimmed V and J ends, which lost 2 bases and 6 bases, there was a span of 16 bases. The DNA for the CDR3 is TGTGCCAGCAGTTTAACTGGAACAGCAGATGATGAAAAACTGTTTTTT. It codes for CASSLTGTADDEKLFF.

The rearrangement joins TRBV7-9 to TRBJ1-2; 7 bases agree with TRBD1. The V and J ends lost 5 bases and 7 bases, in that order; junction bases with no gene match: 4. Germline V CDR1 and CDR2: SEHNR, FQNEAQ (reference sequence). This CDR3 contains 12 residues. The CDR3 region has the DNA TGTGCCAGCAGCCCACAGGGGCCTGGCTACACCTTC. Translating gives CASSPQGPGYTF.

V and J are TRBV7-9 and TRBJ2-1; 8 bases are a match to TRBD1. The germline V gene encodes CDR1 SEHNR and CDR2 FQNEAQ (reference sequence). With V trimmed by 5 bases and J by 4 bases, 13 bases remained unmatched. The CDR3 contains 17 residues. In DNA form, the CDR3 reads TGTGCCAGCAGCCCAAACCCGGGACAGGCGTCATACAATGAGCAGTTCTTC. Its protein is CASSPNPGQASYNEQFF.

V and J are TRBV5-1 and TRBJ2-3; 9 bases agree with TRBD1. Trimming took 4 bases from V and 3 from J; bases not matched to a gene: 9. CDR1 is SGHRS, CDR2 YFSETQ, per germline. The CDR3 sequence is 16 residues long. The CDR3 loop reads CASSATGTGRTDTQYF. The DNA for the CDR3 is TGCGCCAGCAGCGCAACCGGGACAGGGAGGACAGATACGCAGTATTTT.

In regard to this clone: This sample includes further DNA sequences coding for the same CDR3. The chain is built from TRBV7-6 and TRBJ2-1; the match to TRBD2 covers 13 bases. The CDR3 is 17 residues long. Germline V gene data show CDR1 as SGHVS and CDR2 as FNYEAQ. The V gene end was trimmed by 3 bases and the J gene end by 0 bases; junction bases not matched to a gene: 2. CDR3 region: CASSLGLAGSSYNEQFF. CDR3 nucleotides: TGTGCCAGCAGCTTGGGACTAGCGGGATCCTCCTACAATGAGCAGTTCTTC. Variable domain in full (rest from reference TRBV7-6 and TRBJ2-1): GAGVSQSPRYKVTKRGQDVALRCDPISGHVSLYWYRQALGQGPEFLTYFNYEAQQDKSGLPNDRFSAERPEGSISTLTIQRTEQRDSAMYRCASSLGLAGSSYNEQFFGPGTRLTVL.

In the case of this clone: Other nucleotide sequences from this sample produce the same CDR3. This chain links TRBV7-9 with TRBJ2-7, with D unresolved. There are 11 residues in the CDR3. Germline lookup yields CDR1 SEHNR and CDR2 FQNEAQ (reference sequence). With 4 bases removed from V and 3 bases from J, the gap between germline ends came to 4 bases. This CDR3 reads CASSSLYEQYF. The DNA of the CDR3 is TGTGCCAGCAGCTCCCTCTACGAGCAGTACTTC.

Of note for this clone: An end of the junction differs from the germline gene, which may be a read error. CDR3 DNA: TGTGCCAGCAGTGAAGGACCCTTCGGGAACTTC. As protein: CASSEGPFGNF. The J gene is TRBJ2-7, the V gene TRBV2; a weak D match, TRBD2 (5 bases). CDR1 is SNHLY and CDR2 is FYNNEI in the germline V gene. The CDR3 is 11 amino acids. Full variable domain (missing parts from reference TRBV2 and TRBJ2-7): EPEVTQTPSHQVTQMGQEVILRCVPISNHLYFYWYRQILGQKVEFLVSFYNNEISEKSEIFDDQFSVERPDGSNFTLKIRSTKLEDSAMYFCASSEGPFGNFGPGTRLTVT.